This TCR beta chain originates from a study of shared clonotypes between healthy human individuals. Turning to the study itself: Per donor, three plates held CD4 naive cells, three held CD4 memory, two held CD8 naive and one held CD8 memory. Study conclusions and caveats: The authors sampled blood alone, and tissue repertoires likely differ.

This CDR3 region has 15 residues. The V end was cut by 0 bases, the J end by 1 base, with 9 bases between. CDR1 is WNHNN and CDR2 is SYGVQD in the germline V gene (reference sequence). About this clone itself: Antigen unknown.

The study separated CD4+ cells into CD45RA+ naive and CD45RA-negative memory subsets. Only in-frame clones appear in the TCRdb table, and some are missing; sequencing was by immunoSEQ multiplex PCR. The data contain some 2,500,000 clones, less than 95% of them singletons. The sequenced material came from naive CD4+ T cells from PBMCs. Sample subset: CD45RA+ positively selected. The rearrangement joins TRBV10-1 to TRBJ1-1; the D gene is possibly TRBD1 (5 bases). The sequence came from a man between 18 and 35 years old in good health. Some clones in this sample may be carry-over from other donors' samples. CDR3 sequence: CASSESGQGNTEAFF. CDR3 nucleotide sequence: TGCGCCAGCAGTGAGTCGGGGCAGGGGAACACTGAAGCTTTCTTT.